One and the same sample provided the 30 T cell receptor beta chains below, sequenced in a study of early T cells in non-severe SARS-CoV-2 infection. MiXCR, run by TCRdb on the 5' RACE reads, gives a single entry per CDR3 protein. The sample lists around 75,000 distinct CDR3 sequences; 9.5% were seen once. Material: whole blood. Receptors originate from an adult who was a healthcare worker with PCR-confirmed SARS-CoV-2 infection or an uninfected control (not recorded which).

This clonotype was recorded at least ten times. CDR3: CASSLAGDSDEQFF. The DNA for the CDR3 is TGCGCCAGCAGCTTGGCTGGCGATTCCGATGAGCAGTTCTTC. This chain connects TRBV5-1 to TRBJ2-1; D unresolved. V lost 0 bases, J lost 8 bases, and 12 bases lay in between. The CDR3 consists of 14 residues. Germline assignment: CDR1 SGHRS and CDR2 YFSETQ.

This clonotype was detected many times. J is TRBJ2-5 and V is TRBV6-1, with a weak D call TRBD1 (5 bases). The germline gives CDR1 MNHNS, CDR2 SASEGT. The CDR3 contains 15 residues. Deletions cut 1 base from V and 5 bases from J, with 14 bases between. In DNA form, the CDR3 reads TGTGCCAGCAGTGAAGTCTGGGCAGGGTGGGAGACCCAGTACTTC. Its translation is CASSEVWAGWETQYF.

At least ten counts were recorded for this clonotype. The chain carries TRBV20-1 and TRBJ1-6; 7 positions agree with TRBD1. Germline V gene lookup returns CDR1 DFQATT and CDR2 SNEGSKA (reference sequence). The CDR3 is 14 residues long. Trimming took 4 bases from V and 6 from J; bases not matched to a gene: 6. The CDR3 is CSATTGVGNSPLHF. The DNA for the CDR3 is TGCAGTGCTACTACAGGGGTTGGTAATTCACCCCTCCACTTT.

This clonotype was observed a handful of times. The chain combines TRBV2 with TRBJ1-3, with D possibly matching TRBD1 (5 bases). V lost 2 bases and J lost 4, with 12 bases in between. The CDR3 covers 15 residues. Germline V lookup: CDR1 SNHLY, CDR2 FYNNEI. CDR3 coding DNA: TGTGCCAGCAGTGAACTGTGGGGCGAAGGAAACACCATATATTTT. It yields the protein CASSELWGEGNTIYF.

CDR3 in DNA: TGTGCCAGCTCACCACTACCCGCGGGTAGCACAGATACGCAGTATTTT. Residues: CASSPLPAGSTDTQYF. The J gene is TRBJ2-3, the V gene TRBV18; D is possibly TRBD2 (5 bases). Trimming cost V 1 base and J 0 bases, with 11 bases left between them. Germline CDR1 reads KGHSH; CDR2 reads LQKENI. CDR3 length: 16 residues.

Many counts were recorded for this clonotype. The rearrangement joins TRBV30 to TRBJ2-2, with 9 nucleotides matching TRBD1. Per germline, CDR1 GTSNPN and CDR2 SVGIG (reference sequence). CDR3 length: 14 residues. J gave up 7 bases and V 2 bases, and 5 bases lay outside the gene matches. CDR3 DNA: TGTGCCTGGAGTACCGGGACAGGGATCGGGGAGCTGTTTTTT. Amino acids: CAWSTGTGIGELFF.

This clonotype was counted at least ten times. V and J are TRBV20-1 and TRBJ2-3; 9 nucleotides agree with TRBD2. Germline V gene sequence: CDR1 DFQATT, CDR2 SNEGSKA (reference sequence). V dropped 0 bases and J dropped 3; count of bases not matched to a gene: 7. CDR3 length equals 16 residues. CDR3 DNA sequence: TGCAGTGCTAGAGATCTTGTGACTAGCGGTACAGATACGCAGTATTTT. This translates into CSARDLVTSGTDTQYF.

This clonotype was counted many times. The rearrangement uses TRBV20-1 and TRBJ2-7, with 9 bases lining up with TRBD2. This CDR3 spans 15 amino acids. Germline lookup yields CDR1 DFQATT and CDR2 SNEGSKA (reference sequence). V was clipped by 3 bases and J by 4 bases; unmatched bases: 10. In DNA form, the CDR3 reads TGCAGTGCTAGGGACGGCGAGCGGGAGGCGTACGAGCAGTACTTC. This encodes CSARDGEREAYEQYF.

The rearrangement uses TRBV7-9 and TRBJ2-5; D may be TRBD2 (5 bases). V was pared by 5 bases and J by 9 bases, with 13 bases between. CDR1 is SEHNR and CDR2 is FQNEAQ in the germline V gene (reference sequence). The CDR3 spans 12 residues. DNA of the CDR3: TGTGCCAGCAGCACTGACTCGGGGTCCCAGTACTTC. It codes for CASSTDSGSQYF.

This clonotype has a count of ten or more. The gene calls are TRBV19 and TRBJ1-5, with TRBD1 identical over 7 bases. Germline CDR1 and CDR2: LNHDA and SQIVND (reference sequence). Trimming removed 3 bases from V and 7 bases from J; junction bases left unmatched: 6. CDR3 length: 14 amino acids. CDR3 sequence reads: CASSILGGRQPQHF. Written as DNA, the CDR3 is TGTGCCAGTAGTATTTTAGGGGGCCGGCAGCCCCAGCATTTT.

A few counts support this clonotype. This chain joins TRBV11-2 and TRBJ2-7; a weak D match, TRBD2 (5 bases). Between the trimmed V and J ends, which lost 0 bases and 4 bases, there was a span of 13 bases. This CDR3 contains 15 residues. Germline V gives CDR1 SGHAT, CDR2 FQNNGV. The CDR3 here is CASSLDRARGYEQYF. The DNA for the CDR3 is TGTGCCAGCAGCTTAGATCGGGCTAGAGGGTACGAGCAGTACTTC.

This clonotype was seen only a few times. The rearrangement links TRBV2 to TRBJ2-7; no clear D gene. Germline V CDR1 and CDR2: SNHLY, FYNNEI. Trimming removed 5 bases from V and 7 bases from J, with 18 bases in between. CDR3 length: 14 amino acids. The CDR3: CASSPTPALLEQYF. In DNA form, the CDR3 reads TGTGCCAGCAGTCCAACGCCGGCACTTCTGGAGCAGTACTTC.

The chain uses TRBV25-1 and TRBJ1-6; unclear D gene. Germline assignment: CDR1 MGHDK and CDR2 SYGVNS. The CDR3 loop spans 11 amino acids. V lost 5 bases and J 14 bases, leaving 10 bases between the germline ends. DNA of the CDR3: TGTGCCAGCAGTCTAACTTTTACCCTCCACTTT. It codes for CASSLTFTLHF. Full variable domain (missing parts from reference TRBV25-1 and TRBJ1-6): EADIYQTPRYLVIGTGKKITLECSQTMGHDKMYWYQQDPGMELHLIHYSYGVNSTEKGDLSSESTVSRIRTEHFPLTLESARPSHTSQYLCASSLTFTLHFGNGTRLTVT.

This clonotype showed up many times. The CDR3 loop reads CASSLIGGQGFNEQFF. Written as DNA, the CDR3 is TGTGCCAGCAGCCTCATTGGGGGACAGGGATTCAATGAGCAGTTCTTC. The chain joins TRBV7-8 to TRBJ2-1; TRBD1 aligns across 9 bases. Per germline, CDR1 SGHVS and CDR2 FQNEAQ. The CDR3 covers 16 residues. The J segment lost 6 bases and the V segment lost 5 bases, leaving 11 bases of the junction unmatched.

CDR3 in DNA: TGCAGCGCTTCGCCGGGCACACAAGAGACCCAGTACTTC. It encodes CSASPGTQETQYF. The chain is built from TRBV29-1 and TRBJ2-5; D not certain. Trimming cost V 7 bases and J 2 bases, with 14 bases left between them. The germline V gene has CDR1 SQVTM and CDR2 ANQGSEA. The CDR3 runs 13 residues.

The gene calls are TRBV18 and TRBJ1-5, with D unresolved. The germline gives CDR1 KGHSH, CDR2 LQKENI. The CDR3 sequence is 15 residues long. The germline V and J ends were trimmed by 6 bases and 2 bases, with 14 bases remaining between them. The CDR3 spells CASSARIGGNQPQHF. The DNA of the CDR3 is TGTGCCAGCTCCGCCAGGATTGGGGGCAATCAGCCCCAGCATTTT.

The chain is built from TRBV7-9 and TRBJ2-2; 8 nucleotides agree with TRBD1. J lost 4 bases, V lost 9 bases, and 13 bases had no gene match. Germline V CDR1 and CDR2: SEHNR, FQNEAQ (reference sequence). The CDR3 contains 16 residues. Here the CDR3 DNA reads TGTGCCAGTCCACAGGGGGAAGGTGTTGGCACCGGGGAGCTGTTTTTT. Its protein product is CASPQGEGVGTGELFF.

This clonotype came up many times. The CDR3 DNA is TGTGCCAGCAGTTATGGGGACACCGGGGAGCTGTTTTTT. This codes for CASSYGDTGELFF. This chain joins TRBV6-5 and TRBJ2-2; D is unresolved. The germline CDR1 and CDR2 sequences are MNHEY and SVGAGI. V lost 3 bases to trimming and J lost 3 bases, with 5 bases between them. The CDR3 is 13 amino acids.

Many counts were recorded for this clonotype. The chain carries TRBV4-1 and TRBJ2-1; D unclear. The CDR3 has 13 residues. Germline V gene lookup returns CDR1 MGHRA and CDR2 YSYEKL. V was trimmed by 0 bases and J by 8 bases, leaving 8 bases between them. CDR3 in DNA: TGCGCCAGCAGCCAAGAACGGACGGATGAGCAGTTCTTC. It codes for CASSQERTDEQFF.

This clonotype was seen a handful of times. The chain recombines TRBV6-2 or TRBV6-3 with TRBJ2-7; D call uncertain. CDR1 and CDR2 (germline): MNHEY, SVGEGT. Trimming left V 2 bases short and J 1 base short, with 15 bases between. CDR3 length equals 16 residues. This chain's CDR3 is CASSYNLDWTSYEQYF. Here the CDR3 DNA reads TGTGCCAGCAGTTACAACCTAGATTGGACGTCCTACGAGCAGTACTTC.

The table lists this clonotype with a few counts. The J gene is TRBJ2-2, the V gene TRBV3-1; a weak D match, TRBD1 (5 bases). Germline V lookup: CDR1 LGHDT, CDR2 YNNKEL (reference sequence). This CDR3 spans 16 amino acids. Trimming left V 5 bases short and J 4 bases short, with 17 bases between. CDR3 loop: CASSVQGPLSTGELFF. In DNA, the CDR3 is TGTGCCAGCAGCGTGCAGGGCCCCCTAAGCACCGGGGAGCTGTTTTTT. Complete variable domain (other parts from reference TRBV3-1 and TRBJ2-2): DTAVSQTPKYLVTQMGNDKSIKCEQNLGHDTMYWYKQDSKKFLKIMFSYNNKELIINETVPNRFSPKSPDKAHLNLHINSLELGDSAVYFCASSVQGPLSTGELFFGEGSRLTVL.

The gene calls are TRBV29-1 and TRBJ2-7, with a possible D match to TRBD2 (5 bases). V lost 6 bases, J lost 0 bases, and 12 bases lay in between. Germline V CDR1 and CDR2: SQVTM, ANQGSEA. The CDR3 has 13 residues. The CDR3 DNA is TGCAGCGTCTCCCCCGGGAACTCCTACGAGCAGTACTTC. Its translation is CSVSPGNSYEQYF.

The table lists this clonotype with many counts. The J gene is TRBJ2-2, the V gene TRBV9; no reliable D call. The V gene's germline CDR1 is SGDLS and CDR2 YYNGEE. V was shortened by 3 bases and J by 5 bases, with 11 bases between the two germline ends. The CDR3 totals 14 residues. The CDR3 protein is CASSALFGTGELFF. The DNA of the CDR3 is TGTGCCAGCAGCGCGTTATTCGGGACCGGGGAGCTGTTTTTT. Variable domain in full (rest from reference TRBV9 and TRBJ2-2): DSGVTQTPKHLITATGQRVTLRCSPRSGDLSVYWYQQSLDQGLQFLIQYYNGEERAKGNILERFSAQQFPDLHSELNLSSLELGDSALYFCASSALFGTGELFFGEGSRLTVL.

This clonotype was counted ten times or more. The genes are TRBV5-1 and TRBJ2-3, with 11 bases lining up with TRBD2. The CDR3 is made up of 16 amino acids. With V trimmed by 4 bases and J by 4 bases, 8 bases remained unmatched. From germline, CDR1 is SGHRS and CDR2 YFSETQ. The CDR3 here is CASSAILAGGSDTQYF. The DNA for the CDR3 is TGCGCCAGCAGCGCCATTCTAGCGGGAGGATCAGATACGCAGTATTTT.

This clonotype was counted many times. CDR3 region: CASSFVGQGSDTQYF. DNA for the CDR3: TGTGCCAGCAGCTTTGTAGGACAGGGTTCAGATACGCAGTATTTT. The chain employs TRBV5-8 and TRBJ2-3; 8 nucleotides align to TRBD1. The V gene's germline CDR1 is SGHTS and CDR2 YDEGEE. CDR3 length equals 15 residues. The trim removed 2 bases at V and 4 bases at J, leaving 6 bases unmatched. The variable domain in full, with the rest retrieved from reference TRBV5-8 and TRBJ2-3, is EAGVTQSPTHLIKTRGQQATLRCSPISGHTSVYWYQQALGLGLQFLLWYDEGEERNRGNFPPRFSGRQFPNYSSELNVNALELEDSALYLCASSFVGQGSDTQYFGPGTRLTVL.

This clonotype has just a few counts. The gene calls are TRBV19 and TRBJ1-1; D is undetermined. The CDR3 loop spans 14 amino acids. The V end lost 1 base, the J end lost 0 bases, and 6 bases lay between the germline ends. CDR1 is LNHDA, CDR2 SQIVND, per germline (reference sequence). CDR3 DNA sequence: TGTGCCAGTAGTATAGGAGAGTTGAACACTGAAGCTTTCTTT. Amino acid sequence: CASSIGELNTEAFF.

This clonotype came up many times. This chain joins TRBV28 and TRBJ1-1; D is uncertain. CDR1 is MDHEN and CDR2 is SYDVKM in the germline V gene. Trimming pared 3 bases from V and 9 bases from J, leaving 11 bases between. The CDR3 spans 12 residues. CDR3 sequence reads: CASSFAVTQAFF. CDR3 DNA sequence: TGTGCCAGCAGTTTCGCCGTGACTCAAGCTTTCTTT.

The V gene is TRBV6-2 or TRBV6-3, the J gene TRBJ2-5, with 13 nucleotides matching TRBD2. Germline assignment: CDR1 MNHEY and CDR2 SVGEGT. The CDR3 has 19 residues. Losses at the gene ends were 2 bases for V and 1 base for J; bases not matched to a gene: 10. The CDR3 reads CASSYPRLAGGPVQETQYF. CDR3 in DNA: TGTGCCAGCAGTTACCCCCGACTAGCGGGAGGCCCCGTCCAAGAGACCCAGTACTTC.

The sample holds a few counts of this clonotype. V and J are TRBV9 and TRBJ2-1; TRBD2 matches at 11 bases. Looked up from germline, CDR1 is SGDLS and CDR2 is YYNGEE. J lost 6 bases, V lost 4 bases, and 6 bases had no gene match. This CDR3 has 15 residues. The CDR3 loop is CASSPRSGGGNEQFF. The DNA of the CDR3 is TGTGCCAGCAGCCCACGTAGCGGGGGGGGCAATGAGCAGTTCTTC. The complete variable domain, with remaining parts taken from reference TRBV9 and TRBJ2-1, reads DSGVTQTPKHLITATGQRVTLRCSPRSGDLSVYWYQQSLDQGLQFLIQYYNGEERAKGNILERFSAQQFPDLHSELNLSSLELGDSALYFCASSPRSGGGNEQFFGPGTRLTVL.

V usage is TRBV19 and J usage is TRBJ2-2, with D possibly being TRBD1 or TRBD2 (5 bases each). The V and J ends lost 6 bases and 3 bases respectively, with 11 bases between them. From germline, CDR1 is LNHDA and CDR2 SQIVND (reference sequence). This CDR3 is 14 amino acids long. CDR3 bases: TGTGCCAGTAGATGGGGACCCTACACCGGGGAGCTGTTTTTT. It encodes CASRWGPYTGELFF. Supplemented by reference TRBV19 and TRBJ2-2, the full variable domain reads DGGITQSPKYLFRKEGQNVTLSCEQNLNHDAMYWYRQDPGQGLRLIYYSQIVNDFQKGDIAEGYSVSREKKESFPLTVTSAQKNPTAFYLCASRWGPYTGELFFGEGSRLTVL.